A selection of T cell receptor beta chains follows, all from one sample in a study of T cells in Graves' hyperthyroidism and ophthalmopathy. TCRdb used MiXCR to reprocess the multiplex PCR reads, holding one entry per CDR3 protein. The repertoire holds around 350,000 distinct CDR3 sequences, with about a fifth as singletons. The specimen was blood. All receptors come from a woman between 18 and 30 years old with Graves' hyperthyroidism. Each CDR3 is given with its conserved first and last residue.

CDR3 protein: CASSSKLAGVGELFF; J gene: TRBJ2-2; V gene: TRBV6-2/TRBV6-3
CDR3 protein: CASSPNRNTEAFF; J gene: TRBJ1-1; V gene: TRBV5-1
CDR3 protein: CSADSYGYTF; J gene: TRBJ1-2; V gene: TRBV20-1
CDR3 protein: CASSVESDPGTEAFF; J gene: TRBJ1-1; V gene: TRBV9
CDR3 protein: CASSLAGGFAEAFF; J gene: TRBJ1-1; V gene: TRBV7-9
CDR3 protein: CASSLVGVFLLGNEQFF; J gene: TRBJ2-1; V gene: TRBV5-1
CDR3 protein: CASSLRRQVNYGYTF; J gene: TRBJ1-2; V gene: TRBV12-3/TRBV12-4
CDR3 protein: CASSYRASTEAFF; J gene: TRBJ1-1; V gene: TRBV6-2/TRBV6-3
CDR3 protein: CASSITPGGTGNTIYF; J gene: TRBJ1-3; V gene: TRBV7-8
CDR3 protein: CSANVVSPEAFF; J gene: TRBJ1-1; V gene: TRBV20-1
CDR3 protein: CSVLTRDSYEQYF; J gene: TRBJ2-7; V gene: TRBV29-1
CDR3 protein: CASLAGERINTGELFF; J gene: TRBJ2-2; V gene: TRBV12-3/TRBV12-4
CDR3 protein: CASSPGLTEAFF; J gene: TRBJ1-1; V gene: TRBV7-9
CDR3 protein: CASSQDLGEGRAFF; J gene: TRBJ1-1; V gene: TRBV3-1
CDR3 protein: CASSRDRGGGGANVLTF; J gene: TRBJ2-6; V gene: TRBV2
CDR3 protein: CASSATAYEQYF; J gene: TRBJ2-7; V gene: TRBV7-8
CDR3 protein: CSAEGLQGANTGELFF; J gene: TRBJ2-2; V gene: TRBV29-1
CDR3 protein: CASTTDRLFSYEQYF; J gene: TRBJ2-7; V gene: TRBV12-3/TRBV12-4
CDR3 protein: CASREGGRETQYF; J gene: TRBJ2-5; V gene: TRBV27
CDR3 protein: CASSQDVQGLYQPQHF; J gene: TRBJ1-5; V gene: TRBV4-2
CDR3 protein: CSARDTSGSTGELFF; J gene: TRBJ2-2; V gene: TRBV20-1
CDR3 protein: CASSLVGGLAKNIQYF; J gene: TRBJ2-4; V gene: TRBV5-6
CDR3 protein: CASSFIPRGALSVSNQPQHF; J gene: TRBJ1-5; V gene: TRBV28
CDR3 protein: CASSLGQAEPQHF; J gene: TRBJ1-5; V gene: TRBV12-3/TRBV12-4
CDR3 protein: CASSRLDPTGELFF; J gene: TRBJ2-2; V gene: TRBV5-1
CDR3 protein: CASSLSRGITEAFF; J gene: TRBJ1-1; V gene: TRBV12-3/TRBV12-4
CDR3 protein: CASSHSQGAVGTEAFF; J gene: TRBJ1-1; V gene: TRBV4-1
CDR3 protein: CASRTTDRAGYTF; J gene: TRBJ1-2; V gene: TRBV6-5
CDR3 protein: CAIKTWTGSGYTF; J gene: TRBJ1-2; V gene: TRBV15
CDR3 protein: CASSWSWAETQYF; J gene: TRBJ2-5; V gene: TRBV27
CDR3 protein: CASRRTGFGDTEAFF; J gene: TRBJ1-1; V gene: TRBV2
CDR3 protein: CASSSTGGTEAFF; J gene: TRBJ1-1; V gene: TRBV5-1
CDR3 protein: CASSFTYGYTF; J gene: TRBJ1-2; V gene: TRBV12-3/TRBV12-4
CDR3 protein: CSALRDGPQHF; J gene: TRBJ1-5; V gene: TRBV20-1
CDR3 protein: CASSLWSSGGANNEQFF; J gene: TRBJ2-1; V gene: TRBV5-1
CDR3 protein: CASSPGSNSGELFF; J gene: TRBJ2-2; V gene: TRBV10-1
CDR3 protein: CASRRRAGKLVYGYTF; J gene: TRBJ1-2; V gene: TRBV6-1
CDR3 protein: CASSGGGRYYGYTF; J gene: TRBJ1-2; V gene: TRBV5-1
CDR3 protein: CASGTGNDYGYTF; J gene: TRBJ1-2; V gene: TRBV28
CDR3 protein: CASSESVRFNQPQHF; J gene: TRBJ1-5; V gene: TRBV10-1
CDR3 protein: CASSLGRGTLPQHF; J gene: TRBJ1-5; V gene: TRBV7-8